This is a list of T cell receptor beta chains from one sample in a study of Ad26.COV2.S vaccination and SARS-CoV-2 variants. The method was immunoSEQ multiplex PCR; TCRdb's version includes in-frame clones alone and lacks a portion of them. Counted here are hundreds of thousands of clones, 80% to 90% occurring once; the ten biggest clones make up nearly 1.5%. The sequences come from peripheral blood, collected in a trial of Ad26.COV2.S vaccine versus placebo. The source of these receptors is a person aged 18-60 years who received the Ad26.COV2.S COVID-19 vaccine or a placebo. Each CDR3 is given with its conserved first and last residue. A D gene is named only where the DNA matches it firmly. Where a row states a size, it is once, few, many or the class of an expanded clone; other rows omit it.

v_call	d_call	clone_size	j_call	cdr3_nt	cdr3_aa
TRBV6-1	.	.	TRBJ1-2	TGTGCCAGCAGTGAAGTACGGGGAGGAGGCTACACCTTC	CASSEVRGGGYTF
TRBV5-1	.	.	TRBJ2-3	TGCGCCAGCAGCTCCCCCGGCGCCGGGGGAATAGATACGCAGTATTTT	CASSSPGAGGIDTQYF
TRBV2	.	.	TRBJ1-5	TGTGCCAGCAGACCCTATAGCAATCAGCCCCAGCATTTT	CASRPYSNQPQHF
TRBV11-3	.	.	TRBJ2-3	TGTGCCAGCAGCTTTGCGCGGTCCACAGATACGCAGTATTTT	CASSFARSTDTQYF
TRBV21-1	.	.	TRBJ2-5	TGTGCCAGCAGCCCCCGGGGGATCCAAGAGACCCAGTACTTC	CASSPRGIQETQYF
TRBV10-3	.	.	TRBJ2-7	TGTGCCATCAGTGAGGGGGCCGAGCAGTACTTC	CAISEGAEQYF
TRBV12-5	.	.	TRBJ1-1	TGTGCTAGTGGTTTGAGCAGGGCACGGACTGAAGCTTTCTTT	CASGLSRARTEAFF
TRBV19	.	.	TRBJ1-5	TGTGCCAGTAGTATTGCGGGGATAAATCAGCCCCAGCATTTT	CASSIAGINQPQHF
TRBV6-6	.	.	TRBJ2-4	TGTGCCAGCAGTTACCCTCAGGGATCTTCGGGGATTCAGTACTTC	CASSYPQGSSGIQYF
TRBV10-3	.	many	TRBJ1-1	TGTGCCATCAGTGAGAACACTGAAGCTTTCTTT	CAISENTEAFF
TRBV2	TRBD1	.	TRBJ2-5	TGTGCCAGCAGTGCGACAGGGGGGAGAGAGACCCAGTACTTC	CASSATGGRETQYF
TRBV15	.	once	TRBJ2-1	TGTGCCACCAGCAGACGTGAAGCTGAGCAGTTCTTC	CATSRREAEQFF
TRBV7-2	.	.	TRBJ2-7	TGTGCCAGCAGCACCCCTAAGGGGGGGAGAACCTACGAGCAGTACTTC	CASSTPKGGRTYEQYF
TRBV9	TRBD1	.	TRBJ2-3	TGTGCCAGCAGCTTACAGGGGGGAAGTAGCACAGATACGCAGTATTTT	CASSLQGGSSTDTQYF
TRBV2	.	.	TRBJ1-4	TGTGCCAGCACCCTTAACGGCCACGAAAATGAAAAACTGTTTTTT	CASTLNGHENEKLFF
TRBV5-1	TRBD2	.	TRBJ2-6	TGCGCCAGCAGGCGACTAGCCCTGAACTCTGGGGCCAACGTCCTGACTTTC	CASRRLALNSGANVLTF
TRBV5-4	TRBD1	.	TRBJ2-2	TGTGCCAGCAGCTTAGGGACAGGGCGCACCGGGGAGCTGTTTTTT	CASSLGTGRTGELFF
TRBV3-1/TRBV3-2	.	.	TRBJ2-7	TGTGCCACCTCGACAGGCAGCACCTACGAGCAGTACTTC	CATSTGSTYEQYF
TRBV11-3	.	.	TRBJ2-2	TGTGCCAGCAGCTTAGGGCTGACAGGTAGAAGCACCGGGGAGCTGTTTTTT	CASSLGLTGRSTGELFF
TRBV5-1	.	.	TRBJ1-5	TGCGCCAGCAGCTTGGGGGAGGCCAATCAGCCCCAGCATTTT	CASSLGEANQPQHF
TRBV14	.	.	TRBJ2-3	TGTGCCAGCAGCCAAGGCGGGCCCCTGGGCACAGATACGCAGTATTTT	CASSQGGPLGTDTQYF